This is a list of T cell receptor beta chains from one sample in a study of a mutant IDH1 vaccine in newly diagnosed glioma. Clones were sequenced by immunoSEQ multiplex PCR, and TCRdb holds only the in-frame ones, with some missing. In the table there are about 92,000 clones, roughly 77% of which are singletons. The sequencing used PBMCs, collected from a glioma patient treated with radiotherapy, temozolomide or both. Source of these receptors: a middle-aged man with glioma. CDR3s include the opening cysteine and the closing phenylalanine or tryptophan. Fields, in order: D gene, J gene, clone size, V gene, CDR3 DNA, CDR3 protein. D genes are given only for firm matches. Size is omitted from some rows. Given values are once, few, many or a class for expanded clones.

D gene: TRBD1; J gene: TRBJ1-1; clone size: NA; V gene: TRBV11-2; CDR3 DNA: TGTGCCAGCAGCTTGGGACAGGGGAACACTGAAGCTTTCTTT; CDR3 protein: CASSLGQGNTEAFF
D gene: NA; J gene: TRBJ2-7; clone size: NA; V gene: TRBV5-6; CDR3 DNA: TGTGCCAGCAGCGGGCGTTATACCTACGAGCAGTACTTC; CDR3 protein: CASSGRYTYEQYF
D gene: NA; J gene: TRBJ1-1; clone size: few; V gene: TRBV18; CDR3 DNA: TGTGCCAGCTCAACGGGCGGAGTGAACACTGAAGCTTTCTTT; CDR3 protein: CASSTGGVNTEAFF
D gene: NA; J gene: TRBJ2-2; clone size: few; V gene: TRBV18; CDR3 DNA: TGTGCCAGCTCACCCAGCAGGAACACCGGGGAGCTGTTTTTT; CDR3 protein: CASSPSRNTGELFF
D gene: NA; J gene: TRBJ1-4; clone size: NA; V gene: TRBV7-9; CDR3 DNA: TGTGCCAGCAACGACTACAGGGAAACTAATGAAAAACTGTTTTTT; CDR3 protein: CASNDYRETNEKLFF
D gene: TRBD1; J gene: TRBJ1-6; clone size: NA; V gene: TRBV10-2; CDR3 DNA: TGCGCCAGCAGCGGGACAGACTATAATTCACCCCTCCACTTT; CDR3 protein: CASSGTDYNSPLHF
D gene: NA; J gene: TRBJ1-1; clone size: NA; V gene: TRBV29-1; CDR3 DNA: TGCAGCGTTGTAGACAGCATGAACACTGAAGCTTTCTTT; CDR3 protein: CSVVDSMNTEAFF
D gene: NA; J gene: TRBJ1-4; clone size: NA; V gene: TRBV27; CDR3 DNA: TGTGCCAGTAGGGGAGGACTTGCAACTAATGAAAAACTGTTTTTT; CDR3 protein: CASRGGLATNEKLFF
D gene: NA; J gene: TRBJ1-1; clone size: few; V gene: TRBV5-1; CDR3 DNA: TGCGCCAGCAGCTTGGAGGCTTGGGGGGCCGCTGAAGCTTTCTTT; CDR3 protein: CASSLEAWGAAEAFF
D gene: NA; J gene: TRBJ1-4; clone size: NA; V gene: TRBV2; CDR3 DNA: TGTGCCAGCAGGGAGGGATCAACTAATGAAAAACTGTTTTTT; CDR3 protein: CASREGSTNEKLFF
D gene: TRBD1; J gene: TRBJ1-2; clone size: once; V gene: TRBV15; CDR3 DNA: TGTGCCACCAGCAGAGTCCGGGACAGCCTGGATGGCTACACCTTC; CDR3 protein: CATSRVRDSLDGYTF
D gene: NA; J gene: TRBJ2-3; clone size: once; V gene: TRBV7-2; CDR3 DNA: TGTGCCAGCAGCTTAGGTCCAGGTGGGGCTAGCACAGATACGCAGTATTTT; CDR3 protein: CASSLGPGGASTDTQYF
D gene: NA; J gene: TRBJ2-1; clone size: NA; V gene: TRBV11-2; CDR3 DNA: TGTGCCAGCAGTCAAACCGGCGGCCCCTACAATGAGCAGTTCTTC; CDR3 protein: CASSQTGGPYNEQFF
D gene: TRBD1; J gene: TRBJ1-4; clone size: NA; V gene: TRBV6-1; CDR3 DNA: TGTGCCAGCAGTGAAAGGAGGGGGACAGGGGTTGAAAAACTGTTTTTT; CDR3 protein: CASSERRGTGVEKLFF
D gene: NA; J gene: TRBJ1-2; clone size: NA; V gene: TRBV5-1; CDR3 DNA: TGCGCCAGCAGCTTGGAGTTAAACACCTTCTCGGGCTATGGCTACACCTTC; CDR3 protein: CASSLELNTFSGYGYTF
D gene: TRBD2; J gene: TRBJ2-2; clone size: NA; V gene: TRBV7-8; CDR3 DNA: TGTGCCAGCAGCTTGGGGACTACCGAGCTCGGGGAGCTGTTTTTT; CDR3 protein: CASSLGTTELGELFF
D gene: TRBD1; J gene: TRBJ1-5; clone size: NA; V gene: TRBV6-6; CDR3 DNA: TGTGCCAGCCAAGGGACAGGTAATCAGCCCCAGCATTTT; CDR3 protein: CASQGTGNQPQHF
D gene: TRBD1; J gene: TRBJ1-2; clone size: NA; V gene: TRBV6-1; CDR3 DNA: TGTGCCAGCAGTGAAGCGCTGACAGGGAACTATGGCTACACCTTC; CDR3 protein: CASSEALTGNYGYTF
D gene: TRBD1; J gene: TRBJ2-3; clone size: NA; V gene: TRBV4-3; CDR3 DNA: TGCGCCAGCAGCCTGGGACAGGGGAGCACAGATACGCAGTATTTT; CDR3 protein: CASSLGQGSTDTQYF
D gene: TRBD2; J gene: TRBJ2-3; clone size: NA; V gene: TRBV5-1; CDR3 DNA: TGCGCCAGCAGGCACGAAGCGGGACGAATCACAGATACGCAGTATTTT; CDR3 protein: CASRHEAGRITDTQYF
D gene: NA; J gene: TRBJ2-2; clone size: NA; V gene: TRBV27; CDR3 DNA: TGTGCCAGCACCCCAACTAACACCGGGGAGCTGTTTTTT; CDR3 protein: CASTPTNTGELFF
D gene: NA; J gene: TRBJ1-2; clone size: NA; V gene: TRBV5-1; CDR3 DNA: TGCGCCACCCGGGATTGGGGCGGCTATGGCTACACCTTC; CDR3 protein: CATRDWGGYGYTF
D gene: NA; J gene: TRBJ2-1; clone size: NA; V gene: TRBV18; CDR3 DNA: TGTGCCAGCTCACATCCCAGCAATGAGCAGTTCTTC; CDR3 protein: CASSHPSNEQFF
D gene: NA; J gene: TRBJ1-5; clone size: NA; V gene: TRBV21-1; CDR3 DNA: TGTGCCAGCAGCAAAACACCCTCCCCCCGCACGGCGGAGTCCTTTGAGCCCCAGCATTTT; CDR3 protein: CASSKTPSPRTAESFEPQHF
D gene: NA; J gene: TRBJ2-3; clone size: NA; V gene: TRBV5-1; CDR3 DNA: TGCGCCAGCAGCTCCCGGGCCACCGGTCCTGGGGCGCAGTATTTT; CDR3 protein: CASSSRATGPGAQYF
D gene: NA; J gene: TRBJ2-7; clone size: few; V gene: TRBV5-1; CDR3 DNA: TGCGCCAGCAGCGCGGACCTCTACGAGCAGTACTTC; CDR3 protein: CASSADLYEQYF
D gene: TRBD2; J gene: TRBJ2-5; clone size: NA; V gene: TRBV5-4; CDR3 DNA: TGTGCCAGCAGCTCCATCGGACTAGCGGGAGGGCGTCAAGAGACCCAGTACTTC; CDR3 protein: CASSSIGLAGGRQETQYF
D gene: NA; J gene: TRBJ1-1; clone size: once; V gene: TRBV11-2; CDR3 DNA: TGTGCCAGCAGCTTGGATCGGTCTGAAGCTTTCTTT; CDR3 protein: CASSLDRSEAFF
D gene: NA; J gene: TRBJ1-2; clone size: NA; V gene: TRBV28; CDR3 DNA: TGTGCCAGCAACCCGAGCCGGTTCTATGGCTACACCTTC; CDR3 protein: CASNPSRFYGYTF
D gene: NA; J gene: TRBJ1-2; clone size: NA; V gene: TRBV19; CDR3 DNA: TGTGCCAGTAGTAAGGGGGTTCAAGATGGCTACACCTTC; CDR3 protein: CASSKGVQDGYTF
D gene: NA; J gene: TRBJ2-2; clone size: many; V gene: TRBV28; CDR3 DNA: TGTGCCAGCGAGACGCCAGCCACCGGGGAGCTGTTTTTT; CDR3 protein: CASETPATGELFF
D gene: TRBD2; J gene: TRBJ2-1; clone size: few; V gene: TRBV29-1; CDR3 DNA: TGCAGCGTTGCCCACCGACTAGCGGCCTACAATGAGCAGTTCTTC; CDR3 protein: CSVAHRLAAYNEQFF
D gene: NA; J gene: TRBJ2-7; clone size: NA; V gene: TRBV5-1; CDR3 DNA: TGCGCCAGCAGCTTGAATCAGGTCCAGTCTCAGTACTTC; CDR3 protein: CASSLNQVQSQYF
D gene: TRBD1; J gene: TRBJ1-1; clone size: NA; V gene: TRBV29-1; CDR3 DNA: TGCAGCGCCGAGGGGCAGGGGGCGACTGAAGCTTTCTTT; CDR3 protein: CSAEGQGATEAFF
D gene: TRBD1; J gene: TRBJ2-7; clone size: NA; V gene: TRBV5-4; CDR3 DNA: TGTGCCAGCAGCTTGGCACGGCAGGGGGCGCGAGAGCAGTACTTC; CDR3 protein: CASSLARQGAREQYF
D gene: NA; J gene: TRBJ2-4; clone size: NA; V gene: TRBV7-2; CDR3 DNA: TGTGCCAGCAGCTTAGACAGTTACATTCAGTACTTC; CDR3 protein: CASSLDSYIQYF
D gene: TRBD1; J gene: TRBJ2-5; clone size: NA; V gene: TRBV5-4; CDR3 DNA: TGTGCCAGCAGCCCACGGGACAGGGGGGCAGAGACCCAGTACTTC; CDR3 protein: CASSPRDRGAETQYF
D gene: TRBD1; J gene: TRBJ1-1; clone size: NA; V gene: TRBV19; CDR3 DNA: TGTGCCAGTAGTCCAGGGGGCTCGGACACTGAAGCTTTCTTT; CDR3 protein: CASSPGGSDTEAFF
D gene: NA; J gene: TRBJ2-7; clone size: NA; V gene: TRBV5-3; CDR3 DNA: TGTGCCAGCAGCACCGGGACGGACTACGAGCAGTACTTC; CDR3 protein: CASSTGTDYEQYF
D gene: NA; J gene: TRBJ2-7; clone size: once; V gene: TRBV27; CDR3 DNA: TGTGCCAGCAGTTCCCCCCCGCGTTCAGGGCGCTACGAGCAGTACTTC; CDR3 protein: CASSSPPRSGRYEQYF
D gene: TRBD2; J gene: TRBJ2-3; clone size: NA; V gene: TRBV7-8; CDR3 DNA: TGTGCCAGCAGCCTCCGGGTAGCGGGATCGACAGATACGCAGTATTTT; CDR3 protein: CASSLRVAGSTDTQYF
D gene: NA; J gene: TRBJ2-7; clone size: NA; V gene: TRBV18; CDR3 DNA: TGTGCCAGCTCATCTCAAGGCGTCCCCAGCGAGCAGTACTTC; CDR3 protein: CASSSQGVPSEQYF
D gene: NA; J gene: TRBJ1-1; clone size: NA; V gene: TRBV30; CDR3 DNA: TGTGCCTGGACCGCCGGGGGGACGGGGACTGAAGCTTTCTTT; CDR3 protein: CAWTAGGTGTEAFF
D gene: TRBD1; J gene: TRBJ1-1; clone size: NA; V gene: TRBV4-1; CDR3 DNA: TGCGCCAGCAGCACGACAGGGAGCGGCACTGAAGCTTTCTTT; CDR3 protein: CASSTTGSGTEAFF
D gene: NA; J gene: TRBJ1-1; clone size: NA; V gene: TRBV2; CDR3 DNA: TGTGCCAGCAGCGGTACAGGGAGGTTAAGTCCTGAAGCTTTCTTT; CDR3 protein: CASSGTGRLSPEAFF